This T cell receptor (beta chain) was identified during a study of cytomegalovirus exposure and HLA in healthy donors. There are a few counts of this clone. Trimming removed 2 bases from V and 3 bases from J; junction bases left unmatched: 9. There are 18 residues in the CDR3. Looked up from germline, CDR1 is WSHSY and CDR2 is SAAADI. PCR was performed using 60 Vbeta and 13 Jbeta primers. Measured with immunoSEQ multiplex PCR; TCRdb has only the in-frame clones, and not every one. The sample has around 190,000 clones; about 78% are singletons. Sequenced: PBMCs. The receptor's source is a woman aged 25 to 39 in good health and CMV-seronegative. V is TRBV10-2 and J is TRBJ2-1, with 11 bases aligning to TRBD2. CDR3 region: CASSEGVLAGDFYNEQFF. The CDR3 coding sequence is TGCGCCAGCAGTGAGGGGGTACTAGCGGGAGACTTCTACAATGAGCAGTTCTTC.